Following are 32 T cell receptor beta chains from one sample sequenced in a study of blood T cell repertoires in COVID-19. Libraries were prepared by immunoSEQ multiplex PCR; TCRdb keeps only in-frame clonotypes and omits some of them. The repertoire holds about 180,000 clones, with over 80% as singletons. Material for sequencing was peripheral blood. Every receptor here comes from a woman in her forties or fifties with acute or convalescent COVID-19.

The V and J genes are TRBV29-1 and TRBJ1-1, with 10 bases fitting TRBD1. With 6 bases clipped from V and 4 bases from J, the junction kept 11 bases outside the gene matches. CDR1 and CDR2 from the germline V gene are SQVTM and ANQGSEA. This CDR3 is 15 amino acids long. CDR3 nucleotide sequence: TGCAGCGTCTCCGGGACAGGGGAACGAGGCACTGAAGCTTTCTTT. Translation gives CSVSGTGERGTEAFF.

V and J are TRBV27 and TRBJ1-5; D not resolved. CDR3 length: 12 residues. V was clipped by 5 bases and J by 4 bases, with 6 bases between them. Germline values: CDR1 MNHEY, CDR2 SMNVEV (reference sequence). DNA for the CDR3: TGTGCCAGCAGTGCGATTAATCAGCCCCAGCATTTT. It specifies CASSAINQPQHF.

Of note for this clone: The same CDR3 is also encoded by other DNA sequences in this sample. The rearrangement links TRBV19 to TRBJ1-5; tentative D call: TRBD1 (6 bases). V lost 4 bases to trimming and J lost 3 bases, with 7 bases between them. The CDR3 covers 13 residues. CDR1 and CDR2 (germline): LNHDA, SQIVND (reference sequence). CDR3 sequence reads: CASSRQVNQPQHF. The CDR3 DNA reads as TGTGCCAGTAGTAGACAGGTCAATCAGCCCCAGCATTTT.

The chain has TRBV5-1 and TRBJ2-6; weak D call: TRBD1 (6 bases). V lost 4 bases to trimming and J lost 2 bases, with 10 bases between them. This CDR3 comprises 15 residues. Per the germline V gene, CDR1 is SGHRS and CDR2 is YFSETQ. The CDR3 coding sequence is TGCGCCAGCAGCCACAGGGAACCTGGGGCCAACGTCCTGACTTTC. It specifies CASSHREPGANVLTF. The full variable domain, completed using reference TRBV5-1 and TRBJ2-6, is KAGVTQTPRYLIKTRGQQVTLSCSPISGHRSVSWYQQTPGQGLQFLFEYFSETQRNKGNFPGRFSGRQFSNSRSEMNVSTLELGDSALYLCASSHREPGANVLTFGAGSRLTVL.

The V gene is TRBV7-9, the J gene TRBJ1-4; the match to TRBD1 covers 7 bases. With V trimmed by 5 bases and J by 6 bases, 12 bases remained unmatched. The CDR3 consists of 16 residues. Germline V gene data show CDR1 as SEHNR and CDR2 as FQNEAQ (reference sequence). The CDR3: CASSNRNRGSDEKLFF. The CDR3 bases are TGTGCCAGCAGCAACCGAAACAGGGGAAGTGATGAAAAACTGTTTTTT.

V gene TRBV9 combines with J gene TRBJ2-1; 8 bases agree with TRBD2. CDR3 length: 16 residues. Germline V CDR1 and CDR2: SGDLS, YYNGEE. The J segment lost 0 bases and the V segment lost 3 bases, leaving 5 bases of the junction unmatched. The CDR3: CASSGLSGSSYNEQFF. The CDR3 region has the DNA TGTGCCAGCAGCGGTCTGAGCGGGAGCTCCTACAATGAGCAGTTCTTC. The full variable domain, completed using reference TRBV9 and TRBJ2-1, is DSGVTQTPKHLITATGQRVTLRCSPRSGDLSVYWYQQSLDQGLQFLIQYYNGEERAKGNILERFSAQQFPDLHSELNLSSLELGDSALYFCASSGLSGSSYNEQFFGPGTRLTVL.

The rearrangement links TRBV18 to TRBJ2-1; 10 bases fit TRBD1. V lost 6 bases, J lost 0 bases, and 8 bases stayed unmatched. Germline assignment: CDR1 KGHSH and CDR2 LQKENI. This CDR3 spans 17 amino acids. The CDR3 region has the DNA TGTGCCAGCTCGGAGGGACAGGGGACTAACTCCTACAATGAGCAGTTCTTC. Residues: CASSEGQGTNSYNEQFF.

The chain recombines TRBV24-1 with TRBJ2-1, with 7 bases that match TRBD1. The germline V gene has CDR1 KGHDR and CDR2 SFDVKD. J gave up 8 bases and V 6 bases, and 9 bases lay outside the gene matches. The CDR3 is made up of 14 amino acids. The CDR3 protein is CATSRSQGVHEQFF. For the CDR3, the DNA is TGTGCCACCAGTCGGAGTCAGGGGGTTCATGAGCAGTTCTTC.

The chain recombines TRBV12-3 or TRBV12-4 with TRBJ2-7; D is possibly TRBD2 (6 bases). The CDR3 is 13 residues long. Trimming removed 6 bases from V and 3 bases from J, with 12 bases in between. The CDR3 spells CASRASADYEQYF. The DNA for the CDR3 is TGTGCCAGCAGGGCTAGCGCAGACTACGAGCAGTACTTC.

This clone has only a few counts. The V and J genes are TRBV11-2 and TRBJ2-3; D remains unclear. The CDR3 runs 15 residues. Germline V CDR1 and CDR2: SGHAT, FQNNGV. V lost 8 bases and J lost 2, with 17 bases in between. The CDR3, as DNA: TGTGCCAGCGCACAAACGTGGCTCCTCACAGATACGCAGTATTTT. Its translation: CASAQTWLLTDTQYF.

This clone was observed a single time. This chain joins TRBV18 and TRBJ2-5; D remains unclear. V was shortened by 4 bases and J by 1 base, with 7 bases between the two germline ends. Germline CDR1 KGHSH, CDR2 LQKENI. The CDR3 runs 13 residues. CDR3: CASSREIQETQYF. CDR3 DNA sequence: TGTGCCAGCTCACGAGAGATCCAAGAGACCCAGTACTTC.

This clone has just one count. This rearrangement joins TRBV6-2 or TRBV6-3 to TRBJ2-1; a weak D match, TRBD1 (5 bases). CDR1 and CDR2 (germline): MNHEY, SVGEGT. Trimming left V 3 bases short and J 10 bases short, with 7 bases between. CDR3 size: 11 residues. This CDR3 is CASSYRTEQFF. CDR3 sequence (DNA): TGTGCCAGCAGTTATAGGACAGAGCAGTTCTTC.

This chain links TRBV5-6 with TRBJ1-2, with D hard to call. This CDR3 contains 11 residues. V lost 2 bases to trimming and J lost 9 bases, with 8 bases between them. In germline, CDR1 is SGHDT, CDR2 YYEEEE. The CDR3 nucleotides read TGTGCCAGCAGCTTCGGGGAACGCTACACCTTC. It specifies CASSFGERYTF. The whole variable domain, filled in from reference TRBV5-6 and TRBJ1-2, reads DAGVTQSPTHLIKTRGQQVTLRCSPKSGHDTVSWYQQALGQGPQFIFQYYEEEERQRGNFPDRFSGHQFPNYSSELNVNALLLGDSALYLCASSFGERYTFGSGTRLTVV.

In its sample, this clone was seen a few times. V and J are TRBV6-5 and TRBJ2-2; a weak D match, TRBD1 (6 bases). The CDR3 has 15 residues. V gave up 6 bases and J gave up 7 bases, with 18 bases separating them. Germline CDR1 reads MNHEY; CDR2 reads SVGAGI. CDR3 nucleotides: TGTGCCAGCAGCAAATACGGGACACTGGACGGGGAGCTGTTTTTT. Translation: CASSKYGTLDGELFF.

V gene TRBV30 combines with J gene TRBJ1-6; no reliable D call. The CDR3 length is 14 residues. Germline V gene lookup returns CDR1 GTSNPN and CDR2 SVGIG (reference sequence). The V end was cut by 4 bases, the J end by 7 bases, with 14 bases between. CDR3 in DNA: TGTGCCTGGACCCTCGACTGGATAAATTCACCCCTCCACTTT. It specifies CAWTLDWINSPLHF.

The gene calls are TRBV19 and TRBJ1-3; D is unclear. The CDR3 length is 14 residues. The germline V and J ends were trimmed by 3 bases and 1 base, with 7 bases remaining between them. The germline CDR1 and CDR2 sequences are LNHDA and SQIVND (reference sequence). The CDR3 loop reads CASSIPVSGNTIYF. The CDR3 coding sequence is TGTGCCAGTAGTATCCCAGTGTCTGGAAACACCATATATTTT.

The rearrangement uses TRBV7-6 and TRBJ1-2; 10 positions agree with TRBD1. The germline gives CDR1 SGHVS, CDR2 FNYEAQ. CDR3 length equals 16 residues. V dropped 1 base and J dropped 8; count of bases not matched to a gene: 10. CDR3 residues: CASSLGVAGQGIGYTF. DNA of the CDR3: TGTGCCAGCAGCTTAGGAGTGGCGGGACAGGGGATAGGCTACACCTTC. The whole variable domain, filled in from reference TRBV7-6 and TRBJ1-2, reads GAGVSQSPRYKVTKRGQDVALRCDPISGHVSLYWYRQALGQGPEFLTYFNYEAQQDKSGLPNDRFSAERPEGSISTLTIQRTEQRDSAMYRCASSLGVAGQGIGYTFGSGTRLTVV.

This rearrangement joins TRBV19 to TRBJ1-1; D gene unclear. The CDR3 is 14 amino acids. V lost 5 bases and J lost 6, with 16 bases in between. CDR1 is LNHDA and CDR2 is SQIVND in the germline V gene (reference sequence). The CDR3 sequence: CASSWNILGAEAFF. CDR3 in DNA: TGTGCCAGTAGTTGGAACATACTAGGTGCTGAAGCTTTCTTT.

This clone appeared once. This chain connects TRBV3-1 (or the pseudogene TRBV3-2) to TRBJ1-5, with 12 bases identical to TRBD1. Germline V gene lookup returns CDR1 LGHDT and CDR2 YNNKEL (reference sequence). Trimming took 5 bases from V and 6 from J; bases not matched to a gene: 2. The CDR3 has 14 residues. The CDR3 here is CASSGTGGSQPQHF. As DNA, the CDR3 is TGTGCCAGCAGCGGGACAGGGGGCTCTCAGCCCCAGCATTTT.

J is TRBJ2-7 and V is TRBV11-2; D not resolved. Deletions cut 10 bases from V and 1 base from J, with 17 bases between. This CDR3 comprises 14 residues. CDR1 is SGHAT and CDR2 is FQNNGV in the germline V gene. The CDR3 spells CATPSAGFSYEQYF. In nucleotides, the CDR3 is TGTGCCACCCCCTCGGCAGGATTTTCCTACGAGCAGTACTTC.

The chain recombines TRBV18 with TRBJ1-5; a weak D match, TRBD1 (5 bases). Between the trimmed V and J ends, which lost 2 bases and 7 bases, there was a span of 12 bases. CDR1 and CDR2 (germline): KGHSH, LQKENI. This CDR3 is 14 amino acids long. The CDR3 DNA is TGTGCCAGCTCACCAATGCAGGGTGGACAGCCCCAGCATTTT. Its translation: CASSPMQGGQPQHF.

This rearrangement joins TRBV4-1 to TRBJ2-4, with D unclear. V lost 3 bases, J lost 2 bases, and 14 bases lay in between. Germline V gives CDR1 MGHRA, CDR2 YSYEKL. This CDR3 is built from 16 residues. The CDR3: CASSHGVHRSKNIQYF. In nucleotides, the CDR3 is TGCGCCAGCAGCCATGGAGTCCATCGATCCAAAAACATTCAGTACTTC.

The chain carries TRBV2 and TRBJ1-5; D is possibly TRBD1 (6 bases). The CDR3 sequence is 14 residues long. The ends were cut back, 11 bases at V and 4 bases at J, with 18 bases in the middle. CDR1 is SNHLY, CDR2 FYNNEI, per germline. CDR3 sequence reads: CAGSRGGVNQPQHF. Here the CDR3 DNA reads TGTGCCGGATCCCGAGGGGGGGTTAATCAGCCCCAGCATTTT.

The V gene is TRBV6-5, the J gene TRBJ1-2, with 7 bases aligning to TRBD1. J gave up 4 bases and V 0 bases, and 5 bases lay outside the gene matches. The length of the CDR3 is 15 residues. Germline V gene lookup returns CDR1 MNHEY and CDR2 SVGAGI. CDR3 bases: TGTGCCAGCAGTTACTCTAGGACAGGCCTCTATGGCTACACCTTC. Its protein is CASSYSRTGLYGYTF.

The V call is TRBV15, the J call TRBJ2-1; 7 nucleotides align to TRBD2. The trim removed 0 bases at V and 3 bases at J, leaving 8 bases unmatched. Germline lookup yields CDR1 LNHNV and CDR2 YYDKDF (reference sequence). This CDR3 is built from 17 residues. CDR3 in amino acids: CATSREVVAGVYNEQFF. CDR3 nucleotide sequence: TGTGCCACCAGCAGAGAAGTCGTGGCGGGAGTCTACAATGAGCAGTTCTTC.

The rearrangement links TRBV3-1 (or the pseudogene TRBV3-2) to TRBJ1-5, with D possibly matching TRBD1 (6 bases). The V end was cut by 0 bases, the J end by 1 base, with 7 bases between. The CDR3 runs to 15 residues. Germline CDR1 is LGHDT and CDR2 is YNNKEL (reference sequence). CDR3 in DNA: TGTGCCAGCAGCCAAGATCAGGGGAGCAATCAGCCCCAGCATTTT. Amino acids: CASSQDQGSNQPQHF.

This chain connects TRBV12-3 or TRBV12-4 to TRBJ2-7; perhaps TRBD1 as D (5 bases). The V and J ends lost 5 bases and 7 bases respectively, with 15 bases between them. The CDR3 covers 13 residues. Here the CDR3 reads CASSPMTVGEQYF. Here the CDR3 DNA reads TGTGCCAGCAGTCCGATGACAGTGGGGGAGCAGTACTTC.

The J gene is TRBJ1-1, the V gene TRBV18; 11 bases agree with TRBD1. Losses at the gene ends were 2 bases for V and 0 bases for J; bases not matched to a gene: 5. This CDR3 region has 17 residues. Germline V gene lookup returns CDR1 KGHSH and CDR2 LQKENI. CDR3 DNA sequence: TGTGCCAGCTCACCAGCTGGACAGGGGGCTCTGAACACTGAAGCTTTCTTT. Translated, it gives CASSPAGQGALNTEAFF.

This clone was recorded once. V gene TRBV3-1 (or the pseudogene TRBV3-2) combines with J gene TRBJ2-1; 7 bases line up with TRBD2. The V gene's germline CDR1 is LGHDT and CDR2 YNNKEL (reference sequence). V lost 4 bases to trimming and J lost 7 bases; unmatched junction nucleotides: 1. The CDR3 has 12 amino acids. CDR3 region: CASSRGGNEQFF. In DNA, the CDR3 is TGTGCCAGCAGCCGGGGGGGTAATGAGCAGTTCTTC.

This sequence joins TRBV10-1 and TRBJ2-7, with 11 bases identical to TRBD2. This CDR3 spans 15 amino acids. The V gene's germline CDR1 is WNHNN and CDR2 SYGVQD (reference sequence). V was pared by 7 bases and J by 2 bases, with 7 bases of the junction left unmatched. CDR3 residues: CASNILAGDPYEQYF. In nucleotides, the CDR3 is TGCGCCAGCAACATACTAGCGGGAGACCCCTACGAGCAGTACTTC.

This clone was seen a few times. This sequence joins TRBV19 and TRBJ1-6, with D perhaps TRBD1 (5 bases). The germline V and J ends were trimmed by 9 bases and 5 bases, with 5 bases remaining between them. This CDR3 has 11 amino acids. The germline V gene has CDR1 LNHDA and CDR2 SQIVND (reference sequence). The CDR3 loop reads CASRDNSPLHF. The DNA for the CDR3 is TGTGCCAGCAGGGATAATTCACCCCTCCACTTT.

This chain connects TRBV12-5 to TRBJ1-2; 7 positions agree with TRBD1. CDR3 size: 14 residues. Losses at the gene ends were 3 bases for V and 7 bases for J; bases not matched to a gene: 8. Per the germline V gene, CDR1 is LGHNT and CDR2 is FRNRAP. As DNA, the CDR3 is TGTGCTAGTGGTTTCAGCAGGGGGTTTAGTGGCTACACCTTC. This sequence encodes CASGFSRGFSGYTF.